This entry describes one T cell receptor (beta chain). As processed by the authors: Reference gene primer amplification yielded estimated nucleated cell counts. TCRdb keeps only in-frame clones here, not all; method: immunoSEQ multiplex PCR. D and trimming come from the DNA, and the V and J calls and clone size come from that table. The sample consists of hundreds of thousands of clones, about 87% of them appearing once. This sample stems from a study of blood T cell repertoires in COVID-19. Study-level background: T cells, B-cell-depleted T cells, or PBMCs provided the cDNA or gDNA that served as material.

The germline V gene has CDR1 GTSNPN and CDR2 SVGIG (reference sequence). The CDR3 totals 12 residues. Germline trimming cut 8 bases from V and 2 bases from J; bases unmatched to any gene: 5. This chain connects TRBV30 to TRBJ2-7, with 8 bases fitting TRBD1. This TCR came from a man aged 60 to 75 who had recovered from COVID-19. Sequencing input: peripheral blood. In DNA form, the CDR3 reads TGTGCCGGACACAGGGGGACCTACGAGCAGTACTTC. Its protein is CAGHRGTYEQYF.